Listed here are 12 T cell receptor beta chains from one sample, sequenced in a study of long-term antiretroviral therapy in people with HIV. At survey level, the immunoSEQ assay was run in its v3.0 version. Data came from immunoSEQ multiplex PCR; TCRdb stores just in-frame clones and leaves some out. Here the sample spans over 9,000 clones, around 80% being singletons. The sample here was unsorted PBMCs, taken 1.2 years after starting antiretroviral therapy. These receptor sequences come from a man aged 35 to 55 with HIV.

This chain connects TRBV7-8 to TRBJ1-4, with 7 bases fitting TRBD1. The germline V gene encodes CDR1 SGHVS and CDR2 FQNEAQ. V shed 5 bases, J shed 9 bases, and the junction held 9 bases outside the gene matches. The CDR3 totals 14 residues. CDR3 loop: CASSRGRGDQKLFF. In DNA, the CDR3 is TGTGCCAGCAGCAGGGGGCGCGGAGACCAAAAACTGTTTTTT.

V gene TRBV6-5 combines with J gene TRBJ1-1; D ambiguous. V shed 6 bases and J shed 2 bases, with 13 bases lying between them. Germline-derived CDR1 and CDR2 are MNHEY and SVGAGI. This CDR3 contains 14 residues. CDR3 nucleotide sequence: TGTGCCAGCAGAAGTCCAGGCGGTAACACTGAAGCTTTCTTT. Protein product: CASRSPGGNTEAFF.

The chain uses TRBV27 and TRBJ2-2; the match to TRBD2 covers 7 bases. The CDR3 spans 15 residues. Trimming took 7 bases from V and 0 from J; bases not matched to a gene: 5. The germline V gene encodes CDR1 MNHEY and CDR2 SMNVEV (reference sequence). CDR3 in amino acids: CASTWGGPNTGELFF. In DNA, the CDR3 is TGTGCCAGCACCTGGGGGGGACCGAACACCGGGGAGCTGTTTTTT.

The chain couples TRBV5-1 to TRBJ1-2; possibly TRBD1 for D (6 bases). The ends were cut back, 2 bases at V and 4 bases at J, with 18 bases in the middle. Germline CDR1 is SGHRS and CDR2 is YFSETQ. The CDR3 length is 16 residues. CDR3 sequence (DNA): TGCGCCAGCAGCTTAGATCAGGGGAGGCCCCTCTATGGCTACACCTTC. Encoded protein: CASSLDQGRPLYGYTF.

V is TRBV7-9 and J is TRBJ2-7, with D possibly TRBD1 on 6 matching bases. CDR1 and CDR2 from the germline V gene are SEHNR and FQNEAQ (reference sequence). There are 14 residues in the CDR3. V gave up 6 bases and J gave up 3 bases, with 15 bases separating them. This chain's CDR3 is CASRLRAGVYEQYF. For the CDR3, the DNA is TGTGCCAGCAGACTCAGGGCAGGGGTCTACGAGCAGTACTTC.

This chain links TRBV6-1 with TRBJ1-2; 7 nucleotides agree with TRBD1. The CDR3 sequence is 15 residues long. V gave up 8 bases and J gave up 0 bases; unmatched junction bases: 9. The germline gives CDR1 MNHNS, CDR2 SASEGT. Written as DNA, the CDR3 is TGTGCCAGCCGGATTCCCGGGACAGCTAACTATGGCTACACCTTC. Translating it yields CASRIPGTANYGYTF.

The J gene is TRBJ1-1, the V gene TRBV28, with D maybe TRBD1 (6 bases). The germline V gene encodes CDR1 MDHEN and CDR2 SYDVKM. This CDR3 spans 14 amino acids. Deletions cut 3 bases from V and 4 bases from J, with 12 bases between. The CDR3 coding sequence is TGTGCCAGCAGTTTGGCCAAGGGGGTCACTGAAGCTTTCTTT. It specifies CASSLAKGVTEAFF.

On this clone itself: The sample has other DNA sequences that encode this CDR3 too. CDR3 protein: CASSYADGYSYEQYF. The CDR3 DNA reads as TGTGCCAGCAGTTACGCTGACGGTTACTCCTACGAGCAGTACTTC. The V and J genes are TRBV6-5 and TRBJ2-7; D is ambiguous. V was trimmed by 2 bases and J by 0 bases, leaving 11 bases between them. CDR1 is MNHEY and CDR2 is SVGAGI in the germline V gene. The CDR3 sequence is 15 residues long.

The chain links TRBV11-2 to TRBJ1-5; D may be TRBD1 (6 bases). Germline V gives CDR1 SGHAT, CDR2 FQNNGV. The CDR3 is 15 amino acids. V was pared by 1 base and J by 4 bases, with 11 bases between. The DNA for the CDR3 is TGTGCCAGCAGCTTAGGAGACAGGCCGAATCAGCCCCAGCATTTT. As protein: CASSLGDRPNQPQHF.

The chain is built from TRBV5-3 and TRBJ2-7; possibly TRBD1 for D (7 bases). TRBV5-3 is an open reading frame, and its role is uncertain. Trimming left V 4 bases short and J 3 bases short, with 14 bases between. The CDR3 contains 14 residues. CDR3 nucleotides: TGTGCCAGAAGCCCCAGGGGGGACCTCTACGAGCAGTACTTC. It yields the protein CARSPRGDLYEQYF.

The V and J genes are TRBV15 and TRBJ2-2, with 8 nucleotides matching TRBD1. This CDR3 region has 17 residues. Looked up from germline, CDR1 is LNHNV and CDR2 is YYDKDF (reference sequence). V shed 1 base, J shed 5 bases, and the junction held 9 bases outside the gene matches. CDR3 nucleotides: TGTGCCACCAGCAGAGGGACAGGGAGCTCGATAACCGGGGAGCTGTTTTTT. It encodes CATSRGTGSSITGELFF. Variable domain in full (rest from reference TRBV15 and TRBJ2-2): DAMVIQNPRYQVTQFGKPVTLSCSQTLNHNVMYWYQQKSSQAPKLLFHYYDKDFNNEADTPDNFQSRRPNTSFCFLDIRSPGLGDTAMYLCATSRGTGSSITGELFFGEGSRLTVL.

V usage is TRBV5-1 and J usage is TRBJ2-1, with D maybe TRBD2 (6 bases). CDR3 size: 16 residues. The V end was cut by 5 bases, the J end by 7 bases, with 22 bases between. Germline V lookup: CDR1 SGHRS, CDR2 YFSETQ. In DNA form, the CDR3 reads TGCGCCAGCAGATACGAGCAACTAGCAAAGGGAAATGAGCAGTTCTTC. Amino acid sequence: CASRYEQLAKGNEQFF.